The source of this T cell receptor (beta chain) is a study of blood T cell repertoires in COVID-19. From germline, CDR1 is SEHNR and CDR2 FQNEAQ (reference sequence). V lost 1 base and J lost 2; bases outside the gene matches: 6. This CDR3 is 16 amino acids long. The assay was immunoSEQ multiplex PCR, and TCRdb's table has in-frame clones only and misses some. The sample has approximately 55,000 clones, about nine tenths seen once. The chain uses TRBV7-9 and TRBJ2-7; 9 bases agree with TRBD1. Sample: peripheral blood. The TCR was taken from a man between 35 and 55 years old with acute or convalescent COVID-19. CDR3 amino acids: CASSLVPGQGPYEQYF. CDR3 coding DNA: TGTGCCAGCAGCTTAGTCCCGGGACAGGGCCCCTACGAGCAGTACTTC.